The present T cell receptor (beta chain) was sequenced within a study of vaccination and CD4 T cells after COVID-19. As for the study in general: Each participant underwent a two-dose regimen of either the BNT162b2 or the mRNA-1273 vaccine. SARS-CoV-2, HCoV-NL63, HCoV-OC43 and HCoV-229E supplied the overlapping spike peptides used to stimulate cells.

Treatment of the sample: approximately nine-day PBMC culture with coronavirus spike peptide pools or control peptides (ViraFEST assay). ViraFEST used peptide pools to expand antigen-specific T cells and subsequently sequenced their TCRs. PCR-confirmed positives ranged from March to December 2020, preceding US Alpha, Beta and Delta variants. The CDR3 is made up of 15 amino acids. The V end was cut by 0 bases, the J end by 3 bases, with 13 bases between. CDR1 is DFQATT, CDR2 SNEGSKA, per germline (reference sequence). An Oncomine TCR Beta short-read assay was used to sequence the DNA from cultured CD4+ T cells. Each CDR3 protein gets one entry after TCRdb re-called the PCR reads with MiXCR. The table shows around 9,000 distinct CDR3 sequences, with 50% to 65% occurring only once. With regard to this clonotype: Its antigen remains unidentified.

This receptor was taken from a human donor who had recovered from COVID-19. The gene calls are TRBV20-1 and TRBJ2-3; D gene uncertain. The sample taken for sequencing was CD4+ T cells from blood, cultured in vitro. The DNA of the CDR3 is TGCAGTGCTAGAGATTTGAGACGCCTAACAGATACGCAGTATTTT. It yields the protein CSARDLRRLTDTQYF.